This T cell receptor beta chain was captured in a study of T cell responses to AZD1222 COVID-19 vaccine. About this clone: Its antigen is currently unknown.

Sequenced by immunoSEQ multiplex PCR; TCRdb stores in-frame clones only, minus some. The repertoire holds about 110,000 clones, 90% seen once, with less than 10% in the top ten. Whole-study findings and limits: Spike was spanned by vaccine-associated CD4 TCRs, with dominance at 160-218 and 743-854. Donors were mostly white British, more females; clonal diversity possibly underestimated. Nearly half of unique spike-specific TCRs reportedly avoided B.1.351 and B.1.1.7 mutated regions. Just 5 to 7 people given AZD1222 tested seropositive at baseline.

The CDR3 length is 16 residues. The rearrangement joins TRBV21-1 to TRBJ1-3; whether TRBD1, the table's D call, matches the DNA was not checked. TRBV21-1 is annotated as a pseudogene. This TCR came from an adult who received the AZD1222 COVID-19 vaccine. Sequenced material: peripheral blood, taken 28 days after the second AZD1222 dose. CDR3 nucleotides: TGTGCCAGCAGCAGTTACAGGGTTCCCGCTGGAAACACCATATATTTT. Amino acids: CASSSYRVPAGNTIYF.